Sequencing of this TCR beta chain was carried out in a study of radiotherapy plus CTLA-4 blockade in lung cancer. Sequencing used immunoSEQ multiplex PCR; TCRdb keeps in-frame clones, though not all of them. The sample includes around 30,000 clones, less than 75% seen only once; the top ten take approximately 4.5%. V lost 6 bases and J lost 8; bases outside the gene matches: 3. This CDR3 contains 14 residues. Looked up from germline, CDR1 is MDHEN and CDR2 is SYDVKM. This receptor was obtained from a human donor with non-small cell lung cancer whose response to radiotherapy plus ipilimumab could not be evaluated. The sequenced sample was peripheral blood, obtained from a patient treated with radiotherapy plus ipilimumab. The chain is built from TRBV28 and TRBJ2-4; TRBD2 matches at 14 bases. CDR3 region: CASRTSGRGDIQYF. CDR3 nucleotide sequence: TGTGCCAGCAGGACTAGCGGGAGGGGGGACATTCAGTACTTC. The variable domain in full, completed from reference TRBV28 and TRBJ2-4, reads DVKVTQSSRYLVKRTGEKVFLECVQDMDHENMFWYRQDPGLGLRLIYFSYDVKMKEKGDIPEGYSVSREKKERFSLILESASTNQTSMYLCASRTSGRGDIQYFGAGTRLSVL.